These T cell receptor beta chains were read from a single sample in a study of OX40 agonist ivuxolimab in advanced cancers. Profiled with immunoSEQ multiplex PCR; TCRdb holds only in-frame clones, not every one. The sample lists some 19,000 clones, 55% to 80% occurring once. The sequencing used CD4+ or CD8+ T cells sorted from blood, collected in a trial of the OX40 agonist ivuxolimab. The source is an adult with an advanced solid tumor such as melanoma, head and neck, liver or kidney cancer. CDR3s include the opening cysteine and the closing phenylalanine or tryptophan. A D gene is named only where the DNA matches it firmly. Rows give clone size only sometimes, using once, few, many, or a class for an expanded clone.

clone_size: once
d_call: .
v_call: TRBV19
j_call: TRBJ2-5
cdr3_nt: TGTGCCAGTAGCCTCACCCCGGACGAATGGAAAGAGGCCCAGTACTTC
cdr3_aa: CASSLTPDEWKEAQYF

clone_size: once
d_call: .
v_call: TRBV30
j_call: TRBJ2-7
cdr3_nt: TGTGCCTGGAAGGATAGCTCCTACGAGCAGTACTTC
cdr3_aa: CAWKDSSYEQYF

clone_size: .
d_call: .
v_call: TRBV28
j_call: TRBJ2-3
cdr3_nt: TGTGCCAGCAGTTTCCGGGGGCGAAACACAGATACGCAGTATTTT
cdr3_aa: CASSFRGRNTDTQYF

clone_size: .
d_call: .
v_call: TRBV9
j_call: TRBJ1-1
cdr3_nt: TGTGCCAGCAGCCCCAACAGGGACCCTGAAGCTTTCTTT
cdr3_aa: CASSPNRDPEAFF

clone_size: .
d_call: .
v_call: TRBV29-1
j_call: TRBJ1-1
cdr3_nt: TGCAGCGTTGAAGACGGGGGTGACGCTTTCTTT
cdr3_aa: CSVEDGGDAFF

clone_size: once
d_call: .
v_call: TRBV18
j_call: TRBJ1-1
cdr3_nt: TGTGCCAGCTCACCTATAGGAGGACCGAACACTGAAGCTTTCTTT
cdr3_aa: CASSPIGGPNTEAFF

clone_size: .
d_call: TRBD1
v_call: TRBV6-5
j_call: TRBJ2-1
cdr3_nt: TGTGCCAGCAGGAGACAGGGGGCGGGGAATGAGCAGTTCTTC
cdr3_aa: CASRRQGAGNEQFF

clone_size: .
d_call: .
v_call: TRBV9
j_call: TRBJ1-1
cdr3_nt: TGTGCCAGCAGCGTAGACCACCTAAGGGACACTGAAGCTTTCTTT
cdr3_aa: CASSVDHLRDTEAFF

clone_size: few
d_call: .
v_call: TRBV5-1
j_call: TRBJ2-5
cdr3_nt: TGCGCCAGCAGCTTGGCGTCTAGCTTTGAGACCCAGTACTTC
cdr3_aa: CASSLASSFETQYF

clone_size: .
d_call: TRBD2
v_call: TRBV9
j_call: TRBJ2-7
cdr3_nt: TGTGCCAGCAGCTCGGGACTAGCGGTAGAGCAGTACTTC
cdr3_aa: CASSSGLAVEQYF

clone_size: .
d_call: TRBD1
v_call: TRBV5-8
j_call: TRBJ1-5
cdr3_nt: TGTGCCAGCAGCACCGGGACAGAAGATAATCAGCCCCAGCATTTT
cdr3_aa: CASSTGTEDNQPQHF

clone_size: few
d_call: .
v_call: TRBV10-3
j_call: TRBJ2-7
cdr3_nt: TGTGCCATCAGTGATCCCTGGCAGAGCTCCTACGAGCAGTACTTC
cdr3_aa: CAISDPWQSSYEQYF

clone_size: .
d_call: .
v_call: TRBV4-1
j_call: TRBJ1-6
cdr3_nt: TGCGCCAGCAGCCAAGAGGGCGGGCGGGATTCACCCCTCCACTTT
cdr3_aa: CASSQEGGRDSPLHF

clone_size: .
d_call: .
v_call: TRBV4-2
j_call: TRBJ2-2
cdr3_nt: TGTGCCAGCAGCCAATCTCGGGGCGCGGTCACCGGGGAGCTGTTTTTT
cdr3_aa: CASSQSRGAVTGELFF

clone_size: .
d_call: TRBD1
v_call: TRBV28
j_call: TRBJ1-4
cdr3_nt: TGTGCCAGCAGTTTATTGGCAGGGGGAAGGGAAAAACTGTTTTTT
cdr3_aa: CASSLLAGGREKLFF

clone_size: .
d_call: .
v_call: TRBV19
j_call: TRBJ1-2
cdr3_nt: TGTGCCAGTACCGGATTGGGGGATGGCTACACCTTC
cdr3_aa: CASTGLGDGYTF

clone_size: .
d_call: .
v_call: TRBV28
j_call: TRBJ2-7
cdr3_nt: TGTGCCAGCAGCCTCCCGAGGTACTCCTACGAGCAGTACTTC
cdr3_aa: CASSLPRYSYEQYF